Each of the 26 T cell receptor beta chains below was sequenced from the same sample in a study of blood T cell repertoires in COVID-19. Assay used: immunoSEQ multiplex PCR; TCRdb lists only in-frame clones, some missing. There are more than 140,000 clones in the sample; more than 65% occur only once, and about 7% lies in the top ten. The sample consisted of peripheral blood. Receptor source: a woman between 45 and 65 years old in a cohort sampled during active or convalescent COVID-19.

This clone turned up a few times. The chain is built from TRBV7-3 and TRBJ2-1; 8 bases line up with TRBD1. The germline CDR1 and CDR2 sequences are SGHTA and FQGTGA. The CDR3 extends over 16 amino acids. J was trimmed by 5 bases and V by 5 bases; bases with no gene match: 11. CDR3 protein: CASSPRTGITHNEQFF. CDR3 coding DNA: TGTGCCAGCAGCCCGAGGACAGGGATAACCCACAATGAGCAGTTCTTC. Drawing the rest from reference TRBV7-3 and TRBJ2-1, the complete variable domain is GAGVSQTPSNKVTEKGKYVELRCDPISGHTALYWYRQSLGQGPEFLIYFQGTGAADDSGLPNDRFFAVRPEGSVSTLKIQRTERGDSAVYLCASSPRTGITHNEQFFGPGTRLTVL.

This rearrangement joins TRBV11-3 to TRBJ2-3, with 9 bases fitting TRBD2. V lost 5 bases, J lost 4 bases, and 7 bases stayed unmatched. Germline loops: CDR1 SGHNT, CDR2 YENEEA. The length of the CDR3 is 15 residues. The CDR3 loop is CASSLLAGPADTQYF. CDR3 sequence (DNA): TGTGCCAGCAGCCTACTAGCGGGCCCCGCAGATACGCAGTATTTT.

The gene calls are TRBV6-5 and TRBJ1-5; D perhaps matches TRBD1 (5 bases). V was trimmed by 0 bases and J by 2 bases, leaving 8 bases between them. CDR1 and CDR2 from the germline V gene are MNHEY and SVGAGI. The CDR3 is made up of 15 amino acids. CDR3 bases: TGTGCCAGCAGTTACTCGGGGCAAGGCAATCAGCCCCAGCATTTT. This translates into CASSYSGQGNQPQHF.

The chain recombines TRBV15 with TRBJ1-5, with D perhaps matching TRBD1 (6 bases). V dropped 0 bases and J dropped 6 bases, with 9 bases sitting between them. CDR1 LNHNV and CDR2 YYDKDF come from the germline V gene (reference sequence). This CDR3 is 14 amino acids long. This CDR3 reads CATSRDQGSQPQHF. Written as DNA, the CDR3 is TGTGCCACCAGCAGAGATCAGGGGAGTCAGCCCCAGCATTTT.

This chain connects TRBV19 to TRBJ1-1; D gene unclear. V was clipped by 1 base and J by 0 bases, with 6 bases between them. Germline CDR1 reads LNHDA; CDR2 reads SQIVND (reference sequence). The CDR3 extends over 14 amino acids. This CDR3 is CASSIGTLNTEAFF. CDR3 nucleotides: TGTGCCAGTAGTATAGGCACACTGAACACTGAAGCTTTCTTT.

The genes are TRBV10-3 and TRBJ2-5, with 10 bases identical to TRBD2. V lost 0 bases and J lost 3; bases outside the gene matches: 10. The CDR3 covers 18 residues. The germline CDR1 and CDR2 sequences are ENHRY and SYGVKD. CDR3 sequence (DNA): TGTGCCATCAGTGAGTCAGACCCGGGACTAGCGAATGAAGAGACCCAGTACTTC. Its protein is CAISESDPGLANEETQYF.

The genes are TRBV12-3 or TRBV12-4 and TRBJ1-5; perhaps TRBD1 as D (5 bases). Trimming left V 7 bases short and J 5 bases short, with 9 bases between. The CDR3 is 12 residues long. In DNA, the CDR3 is TGTGCCAGCAAATGGGGGGATCAGCCCCAGCATTTT. This codes for CASKWGDQPQHF.

The chain combines TRBV7-9 with TRBJ2-2; 7 bases line up with TRBD1. V shed 8 bases and J 5 bases; nucleotides not matched to a gene: 14. CDR1 and CDR2 (germline): SEHNR, FQNEAQ (reference sequence). The CDR3 covers 16 residues. CDR3 in amino acids: CASRANGTVITGELFF. The CDR3 region has the DNA TGTGCCAGCCGCGCGAACGGGACAGTCATTACCGGGGAGCTGTTTTTT.

The V gene is TRBV10-3, the J gene TRBJ2-1, with 7 bases aligning to TRBD1. The CDR3 extends over 15 amino acids. Germline trimming cut 6 bases from V and 3 bases from J; bases unmatched to any gene: 8. Germline-derived CDR1 and CDR2 are ENHRY and SYGVKD. The CDR3 nucleotides are TGTGCCATCAGCGCCACGGGACAGATCTACAATGAGCAGTTCTTC. Protein: CAISATGQIYNEQFF.

J is TRBJ2-7 and V is TRBV7-2; 10 bases align to TRBD2. The CDR3 runs to 14 residues. The ends lost 5 bases at V and 6 bases at J; junction bases unmatched: 7. Germline V CDR1 and CDR2: SGHTA, FQGNSA. For the CDR3, the DNA is TGTGCCAGCAGCGTACTAGCGGGGAAGGCCGAGCAGTACTTC. Encoded protein: CASSVLAGKAEQYF.

The V and J genes are TRBV6-5 and TRBJ1-3; weak D call: TRBD1 (5 bases). CDR1 and CDR2 (germline): MNHEY, SVGAGI. V lost 2 bases and J 0 bases, leaving 11 bases between the germline ends. This CDR3 has 16 amino acids. Here the CDR3 DNA reads TGTGCCAGCAGTTACGGACAACGGGCCTCTGGAAACACCATATATTTT. Protein sequence: CASSYGQRASGNTIYF.

The chain carries TRBV18 and TRBJ2-5; 9 bases fit TRBD1. The CDR3 contains 14 residues. From germline, CDR1 is KGHSH and CDR2 LQKENI. The V and J ends lost 5 bases and 1 base, in that order; junction bases with no gene match: 2. The CDR3 DNA sequence: TGTGCCAGCTCATTGGGACAGGGCCAAGAGACCCAGTACTTC. This translates into CASSLGQGQETQYF.

The V gene is TRBV19, the J gene TRBJ1-5; 11 bases match TRBD1. CDR1 and CDR2 from the germline V gene are LNHDA and SQIVND (reference sequence). Germline trimming cut 5 bases from V and 5 bases from J; bases unmatched to any gene: 2. The CDR3 runs 14 residues. The CDR3 coding sequence is TGTGCCAGTAGTGGGACAGGGGGGTATCAGCCCCAGCATTTT. This gives the protein CASSGTGGYQPQHF.

V and J are TRBV4-3 and TRBJ2-7, with a possible D match to TRBD1 (7 bases). Trimming cost V 0 bases and J 0 bases, with 18 bases left between them. Germline assignment: CDR1 LGHNA and CDR2 YSLEER. The CDR3 covers 18 residues. Written as DNA, the CDR3 is TGCGCCAGCAGCCAAGATCCGATCCGGGGGACAGCCTCCTACGAGCAGTACTTC. Residues: CASSQDPIRGTASYEQYF.

The chain recombines TRBV5-1 with TRBJ2-3, with 7 nucleotides matching TRBD2. CDR1 and CDR2 (germline): SGHRS, YFSETQ. Unmatched junction bases numbered 0, after V lost 4 bases and J lost 1 base. The CDR3 runs 13 residues. Here the CDR3 DNA reads TGCGCCAGCAGCGCGGGGGGCACAGATACGCAGTATTTT. Amino acid sequence: CASSAGGTDTQYF.

V is TRBV27 and J is TRBJ2-5, with 10 bases matching TRBD2. V lost 6 bases, J lost 5 bases, and 9 bases stayed unmatched. This CDR3 comprises 15 residues. Germline V gives CDR1 MNHEY, CDR2 SMNVEV (reference sequence). This chain's CDR3 is CASSTTLAGDETQYF. The CDR3 coding sequence is TGTGCCAGCAGCACCACCCTAGCGGGGGATGAGACCCAGTACTTC.

The chain has TRBV5-1 and TRBJ2-7; 12 bases align to TRBD2. CDR1 and CDR2 (germline): SGHRS, YFSETQ. CDR3 size: 15 residues. Unmatched junction bases numbered 9, after V lost 5 bases and J lost 6 bases. The CDR3 nucleotides read TGCGCCAGCAGAGATCTAGCGGGGGGGCCAAGCGAGCAGTACTTC. Protein product: CASRDLAGGPSEQYF.

The V call is TRBV6-5, the J call TRBJ1-2, with TRBD1 matching over 7 bases. CDR1 MNHEY and CDR2 SVGAGI come from the germline V gene. The CDR3 consists of 13 residues. With 9 bases clipped from V and 8 bases from J, the junction kept 12 bases outside the gene matches. CDR3: CASVAGTARGYTF. The CDR3 DNA is TGTGCCAGTGTTGCCGGGACAGCGCGCGGCTACACCTTC.

Only a few counts were recorded for this clone. The chain employs TRBV30 and TRBJ1-6; no firm D call. The CDR3 has 15 amino acids. The V and J ends lost 2 bases and 8 bases respectively, with 16 bases between them. Germline CDR1 and CDR2: GTSNPN and SVGIG (reference sequence). CDR3 loop: CAWSTRLPVYSPLHF. In DNA form, the CDR3 reads TGTGCCTGGAGTACTAGGTTGCCGGTATATTCACCCCTCCACTTT.

This clone is a singleton in its sample. The chain carries TRBV19 and TRBJ1-5; D is unresolved. The CDR3 spans 16 residues. Germline V gives CDR1 LNHDA, CDR2 SQIVND (reference sequence). With 0 bases removed from V and 0 bases from J, the gap between germline ends came to 9 bases. CDR3 bases: TGTGCCAGTAGTATAGATCGCACTTCTAGCAATCAGCCCCAGCATTTT. Amino acid sequence: CASSIDRTSSNQPQHF. The full variable domain, rest sourced from reference TRBV19 and TRBJ1-5, is DGGITQSPKYLFRKEGQNVTLSCEQNLNHDAMYWYRQDPGQGLRLIYYSQIVNDFQKGDIAEGYSVSREKKESFPLTVTSAQKNPTAFYLCASSIDRTSSNQPQHFGDGTRLSIL.

This chain's CDR3 is CASRPSGGGGTDTQYF. The DNA of the CDR3 is TGCGCCAGCAGACCTAGCGGGGGCGGGGGCACAGATACGCAGTATTTT. This rearrangement joins TRBV5-1 to TRBJ2-3; 10 nucleotides line up with TRBD2. This CDR3 region has 16 residues. Trimming cost V 5 bases and J 1 base; bases outside gene matches: 7. The germline V gene encodes CDR1 SGHRS and CDR2 YFSETQ.

This chain links TRBV20-1 with TRBJ2-7; 11 bases match TRBD2. CDR1 DFQATT and CDR2 SNEGSKA come from the germline V gene (reference sequence). The V segment lost 3 bases and the J segment 3 bases; nucleotides outside the gene matches: 10. CDR3 size: 16 residues. Here the CDR3 reads CSASLLAGGRGYEQYF. The CDR3 DNA reads TGCAGTGCTAGTCTCCTAGCGGGGGGCCGGGGCTACGAGCAGTACTTC.

V gene TRBV7-9 combines with J gene TRBJ2-3; D not certain. Deletions cut 2 bases from V and 9 bases from J, with 12 bases between. Looked up from germline, CDR1 is SEHNR and CDR2 is FQNEAQ (reference sequence). This CDR3 is 13 amino acids long. For the CDR3, the DNA is TGTGCCAGCAGCTTACTCGCGTTAAACACGCAGTATTTT. The encoded protein is CASSLLALNTQYF.

The chain links TRBV7-9 to TRBJ2-1; 13 bases agree with TRBD2. V gave up 5 bases and J gave up 9 bases; unmatched junction bases: 7. Germline V gene data show CDR1 as SEHNR and CDR2 as FQNEAQ (reference sequence). The CDR3 runs 15 residues. The CDR3 DNA reads TGTGCCAGCAGCCCAGGACTAGCGGGGGACAGTGAGCAGTTCTTC. Translation: CASSPGLAGDSEQFF.

This clone was detected only a few times. CDR3 DNA sequence: TGTGCCAGTAGTATTTGGGACGGTGGGAGGACAGATACGCAGTATTTT. Translated, it gives CASSIWDGGRTDTQYF. V and J are TRBV19 and TRBJ2-3, with a weak D call TRBD2 (6 bases). CDR1 and CDR2 (germline): LNHDA, SQIVND (reference sequence). This CDR3 has 16 amino acids. V shed 3 bases and J shed 3 bases, with 16 bases lying between them.

This sequence joins TRBV19 and TRBJ2-5, with a weak D call TRBD1 (6 bases). Looked up from germline, CDR1 is LNHDA and CDR2 is SQIVND (reference sequence). V lost 8 bases and J 4 bases, leaving 17 bases between the germline ends. CDR3 length: 14 residues. CDR3 sequence reads: CASSPPGTPETQYF. DNA for the CDR3: TGTGCCAGTTCCCCTCCCGGGACACCAGAGACCCAGTACTTC.